The clone carrying this T cell receptor (beta chain) came up a few times. Its specificity is not known. The data stem from a study of blood T cells in healthy people across ages. Study conclusions and caveats: More naive CD4+ cells and higher diversity marked long-lived donors relative to aged donors.

Then a second PCR, running roughly 7 to 11 cycles, was carried out with a sample-barcoded 5' primer and a J-beta primer mix. A template-switch adaptor with 12 random nucleotides tagged each cDNA molecule. CDR3-containing paired-end reads numbered at least 3 million in each sample. TCRdb redid the calling of the 5' RACE reads with MiXCR, one entry per CDR3 protein. The sample holds about 500,000 distinct CDR3 sequences, approximately 25% seen once. Germline V gene sequence: CDR1 SNHLY, CDR2 FYNNEI. The CDR3 contains 11 residues. V lost 10 bases to trimming and J lost 2 bases, with 9 bases between them. The same sample was also used in a study of T cells of mothers and their children.

Source material: blood. J is TRBJ2-7 and V is TRBV2; no clear D. This clonotype was obtained from a boy between 10 and 17 years old in good health. CDR3 nucleotide sequence: TGTGCCACCAAGGGCGCCTACGAGCAGTACTTC. It specifies CATKGAYEQYF.